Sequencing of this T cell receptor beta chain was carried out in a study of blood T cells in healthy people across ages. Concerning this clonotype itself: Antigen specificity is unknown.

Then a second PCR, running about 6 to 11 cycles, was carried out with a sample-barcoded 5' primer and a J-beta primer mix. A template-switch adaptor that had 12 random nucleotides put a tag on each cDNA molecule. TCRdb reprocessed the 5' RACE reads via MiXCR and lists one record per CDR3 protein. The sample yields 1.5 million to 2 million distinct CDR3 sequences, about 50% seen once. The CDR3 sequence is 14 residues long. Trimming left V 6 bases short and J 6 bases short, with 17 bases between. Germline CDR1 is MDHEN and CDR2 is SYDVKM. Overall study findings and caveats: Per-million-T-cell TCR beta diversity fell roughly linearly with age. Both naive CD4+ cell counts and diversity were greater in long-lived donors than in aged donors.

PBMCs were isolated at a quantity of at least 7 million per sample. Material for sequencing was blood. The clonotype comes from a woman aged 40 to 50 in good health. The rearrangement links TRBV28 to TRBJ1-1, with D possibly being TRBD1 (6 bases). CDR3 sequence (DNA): TGTGCCAGCAGCCTCCGGGGGGCGAAAGCTGAAGCTTTCTTT. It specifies CASSLRGAKAEAFF.